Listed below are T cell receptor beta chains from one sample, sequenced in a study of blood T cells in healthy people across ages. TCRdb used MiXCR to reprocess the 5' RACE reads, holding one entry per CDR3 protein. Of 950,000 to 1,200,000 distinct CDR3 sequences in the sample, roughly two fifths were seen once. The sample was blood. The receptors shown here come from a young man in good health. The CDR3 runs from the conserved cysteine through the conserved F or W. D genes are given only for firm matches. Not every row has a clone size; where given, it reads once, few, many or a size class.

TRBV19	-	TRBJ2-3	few	CASSMQADTDTQYF	TGTGCCAGTAGTATGCAGGCCGACACAGATACGCAGTATTTT
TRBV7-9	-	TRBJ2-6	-	CAGLANGANVLTF	TGTGCCGGCCTCGCTAATGGGGCCAACGTCCTGACTTTC
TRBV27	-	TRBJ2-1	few	CASSVNRGGNEQFF	TGTGCCAGCAGTGTTAACAGGGGAGGGAATGAGCAGTTCTTC
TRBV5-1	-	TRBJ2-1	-	CASRGATAYNEQFF	TGCGCCAGCAGAGGGGCCACTGCCTACAATGAGCAGTTCTTC
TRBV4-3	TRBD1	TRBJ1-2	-	CASSQDRDRARGWSGYTF	TGCGCCAGCAGCCAAGATCGCGACAGGGCGCGGGGATGGTCTGGCTACACCTTC
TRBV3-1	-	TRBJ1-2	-	CASSTERQGSSYGYTF	TGTGCCAGCAGCACAGAGAGGCAGGGATCGAGCTATGGCTACACCTTC
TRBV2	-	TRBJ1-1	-	CASSERQSRMNTEAFF	TGTGCCAGCAGTGAACGACAGAGCCGAATGAACACTGAAGCTTTCTTT
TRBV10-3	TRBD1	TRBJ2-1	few	CATDRGIDNEQFF	TGTGCCACGGACAGGGGGATCGACAATGAGCAGTTCTTC
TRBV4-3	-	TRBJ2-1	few	CASSLTGDGHNEQFF	TGCGCCAGCAGCCTAACGGGGGATGGACACAATGAGCAGTTCTTC
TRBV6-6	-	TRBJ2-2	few	CASRKDAIGTGELFF	TGTGCCAGCAGGAAAGACGCGATAGGCACCGGGGAGCTGTTTTTT
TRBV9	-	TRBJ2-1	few	CASSARTEQFF	TGTGCCAGCAGCGCCCGGACAGAGCAGTTCTTC
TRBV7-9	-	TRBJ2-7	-	CASSPLESYEQYF	TGTGCCAGCAGCCCTCTAGAATCCTACGAGCAGTACTTC
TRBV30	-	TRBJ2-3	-	CAWSPGKARRTDTQYF	TGTGCCTGGAGTCCAGGAAAGGCCCGACGCACAGATACGCAGTATTTT
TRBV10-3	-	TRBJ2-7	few	CAISDSNYEQYF	TGTGCCATCAGTGACTCGAACTACGAGCAGTACTTC
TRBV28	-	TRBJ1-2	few	CASSSGEIGYGYTF	TGTGCCAGCAGTTCAGGGGAAATCGGGTATGGCTACACCTTC
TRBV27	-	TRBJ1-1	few	CASSLRQWATEAFF	TGTGCCAGCAGTTTACGACAGTGGGCCACTGAAGCTTTCTTT
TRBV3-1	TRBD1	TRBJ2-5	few	CASSRPGQGSETQYF	TGTGCCAGCAGCCGACCGGGACAGGGCTCGGAGACCCAGTACTTC
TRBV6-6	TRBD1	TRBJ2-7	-	CASSYSGDSLSYEQYF	TGTGCCAGCAGTTACTCTGGGGACAGTCTTTCCTACGAGCAGTACTTC
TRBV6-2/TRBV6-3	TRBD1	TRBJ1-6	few	CASSYSQGAGNSPLHF	TGTGCCAGCAGCTACTCGCAGGGGGCAGGAAATTCACCCCTCCACTTT
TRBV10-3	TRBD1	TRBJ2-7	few	CAIREGQGYYEQYF	TGTGCCATCAGGGAAGGACAGGGATACTACGAGCAGTACTTC
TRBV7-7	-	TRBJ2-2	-	CASSLGQFTGELFF	TGTGCCAGCAGCTTAGGGCAGTTCACCGGGGAGCTGTTTTTT
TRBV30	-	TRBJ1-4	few	CAWSDLSDSRPNEKLFF	TGTGCCTGGAGTGACCTCTCCGACAGCCGTCCTAATGAAAAACTGTTTTTT
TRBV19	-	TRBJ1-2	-	CASSTRQDTYYGYTF	TGTGCCAGTAGTACCCGACAGGACACTTACTATGGCTACACCTTC
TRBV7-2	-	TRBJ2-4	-	CASSLGGAFAKNIQYF	TGTGCCAGCAGCTTAGGGGGGGCGTTCGCCAAAAACATTCAGTACTTC
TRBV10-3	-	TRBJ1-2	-	CAISDRPLPNYGYTF	TGTGCCATCAGTGATCGGCCTCTCCCTAACTATGGCTACACCTTC
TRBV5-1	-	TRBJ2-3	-	CASTLDPSGTDTQYF	TGCGCCAGCACCCTCGACCCTAGCGGCACAGATACGCAGTATTTT
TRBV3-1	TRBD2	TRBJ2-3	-	CASSDPGLADTQYF	TGTGCCAGCAGCGACCCGGGACTAGCGGATACGCAGTATTTT
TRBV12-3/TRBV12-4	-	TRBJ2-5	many	CASSLKETQYF	TGTGCCAGCAGCTTAAAAGAGACCCAGTACTTC
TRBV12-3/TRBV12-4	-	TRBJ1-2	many	CASSFSGDGYTF	TGTGCCAGCAGTTTCTCCGGGGATGGCTACACCTTC
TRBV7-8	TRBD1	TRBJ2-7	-	CASSNRDSLPYEQYF	TGTGCCAGCAGCAACCGGGACAGCTTACCCTACGAGCAGTACTTC
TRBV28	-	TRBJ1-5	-	CASRHKGGPNQPQHF	TGTGCCAGCAGGCACAAGGGGGGCCCGAATCAGCCCCAGCATTTT
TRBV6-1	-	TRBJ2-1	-	CAGASSYNEQFF	TGTGCCGGGGCAAGCTCCTACAATGAGCAGTTCTTC
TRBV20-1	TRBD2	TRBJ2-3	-	CSARGRGAATDTQYF	TGCAGTGCTAGAGGGCGGGGGGCCGCCACAGATACGCAGTATTTT